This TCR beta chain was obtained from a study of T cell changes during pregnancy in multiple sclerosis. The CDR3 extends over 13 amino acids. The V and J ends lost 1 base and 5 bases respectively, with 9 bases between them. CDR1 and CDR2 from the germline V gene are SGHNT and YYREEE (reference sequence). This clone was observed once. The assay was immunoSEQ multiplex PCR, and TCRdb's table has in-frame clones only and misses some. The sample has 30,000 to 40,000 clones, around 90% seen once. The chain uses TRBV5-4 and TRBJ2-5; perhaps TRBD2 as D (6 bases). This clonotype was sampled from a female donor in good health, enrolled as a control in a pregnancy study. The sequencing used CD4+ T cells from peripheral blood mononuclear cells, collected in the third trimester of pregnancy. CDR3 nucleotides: TGTGCCAGCAGCTTGAGGGGAGGCGAGACCCAGTACTTC. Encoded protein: CASSLRGGETQYF.